A single sample gave rise to the 22 T cell receptor beta chains below, sequenced in a study of tissue T cells after allogeneic stem cell transplantation. Time point specified: mouse harvest day 7 after allogeneic transplant. Tail vein injection delivered 10^7 T-cell-depleted bone marrow cells and 10^6 splenic CD5+ T cells. The assay was immunoSEQ multiplex PCR, and TCRdb's table has in-frame clones only and misses some. Found here are some 4,200 clones, roughly three fifths of them singletons; the top ten hold about 30%. The source material was spleen. The receptors were sampled from a female BALB/c mouse given C57BL/6 T cells with graft-versus-host disease after an allogeneic hematopoietic cell transplant.

A word on this clone: Gene labels here are mouse ones. Incomplete CDR3 DNA: TGTGCCAGCAGTGATGGGGGACTGGGGGCGCTTGACCAGTAC. As protein: CASSDGGLGALDQY. The entire CDR3 sequence reads CASSDGGLGALDQYF. The chain links TRBV13-1 to TRBJ2-5; 11 bases map to TRBD2. The CDR3 end lies 1 residue beyond the end of the read and is filled in from the germline J gene. CDR3 length: 15 amino acids. From germline, CDR1 is NSHNY and CDR2 SYGAGN. V shed 0 bases and J 11 bases; nucleotides not matched to a gene: 8.

Comments on this clone: The germline and genes are mouse ones. Sequencing ends 1 residue short of the CDR3 end; the germline J gene provides the rest. The V call is TRBV12-2, the J call TRBJ1-1; unclear D gene. V was clipped by 2 bases and J by 7 bases, with 4 bases between them. The CDR3 has 10 amino acids. Germline V CDR1 and CDR2: SGHLS, HYDKME. The CDR3 loop is CASSRGEVFF. The part of the CDR3 DNA that was read is TGTGCCAGCTCTCGCGGAGAAGTCTTC.

Concerning this clone: These gene names are mouse names. The read terminates 1 residue before the CDR3 end, so the remaining end is supplied by the germline J gene. Other DNA sequences in the same sample also yield this CDR3. The chain carries TRBV26 and TRBJ1-3; unclear D gene. The V end was cut by 2 bases, the J end by 0 bases, with 5 bases between. The CDR3 extends over 14 amino acids. Looked up from germline, CDR1 is KGHPV and CDR2 is FQNQEV (reference sequence). CDR3 sequence: CASSLGVSGNTLYF. CDR3 bases read: TGTGCCAGCAGTCTGGGGGTTTCTGGAAATACGCTCTAT.

Turning to this clone: Mouse gene names and germline throughout. The read ends 1 residue early relative to the CDR3; the germline J gene fills the gap. This sequence joins TRBV13-1 and TRBJ2-2; D gene uncertain. The CDR3 is 11 residues long. Trimming stripped 0 bases from V and 6 bases from J, with 0 bases between. Germline assignment: CDR1 NSHNY and CDR2 SYGAGN. CDR3 region: CASSDAGQLYF. Incomplete CDR3 DNA: TGTGCCAGCAGTGATGCCGGGCAGCTCTAC.

As concerns this clone: Any gene name here is a mouse gene name. CDR3 bases read: TGCTCCAGCAGTCAGGGACTGGGTATCGCCGGGCAGCTCTAC. As protein: CSSSQGLGIAGQLY. In full, the CDR3 reads CSSSQGLGIAGQLYF. V and J are TRBV23 and TRBJ2-2; whether TRBD2, the table's D call, matches the DNA was not checked. Read data end 1 residue before the CDR3 end; the end is taken from the germline J gene. There are 15 residues in the CDR3. Per germline, CDR1 KGHTA and CDR2 FQNQQP.

A word on this clone: Gene names refer to mouse genes. The CDR3 end falls 1 residue outside the read, so it is completed with the germline J gene. J is TRBJ2-2 and V is TRBV12-1; 8 bases are shared with TRBD2. Germline CDR1 is SGHSN and CDR2 is HYEKVE. The V segment lost 1 base and the J segment 1 base; nucleotides outside the gene matches: 1. CDR3 size: 15 residues. The CDR3 DNA, read in part, is TGTGCCAGCTCTCTGGGGGGGCTAAACACCGGGCAGCTCTAC. Translating gives CASSLGGLNTGQLY. The entire CDR3 protein is CASSLGGLNTGQLYF.

Points on this clone: The gene names here belong to mouse. CDR3 DNA (partial): TGTGCCAGCAGAGGCAGGAACTATGCTGAGCAGTTC. Encoded protein: CASRGRNYAEQF. The entire CDR3 protein is CASRGRNYAEQFF. This chain joins TRBV4 and TRBJ2-1; D call uncertain. Read data end 1 residue before the CDR3 end; the end is taken from the germline J gene. The V gene lost 6 bases and the J gene lost 1 base, with 7 bases spanning the gap. The CDR3 is 13 residues long. Per the germline V gene, CDR1 is LGHDT and CDR2 is YNNKQL (reference sequence).

There are a few counts of this clone. Each gene name is a mouse one. Sequencing ends 1 residue short of the CDR3 end; the germline J gene provides the rest. This chain joins TRBV3 and TRBJ2-7; D is ambiguous. Per the germline V gene, CDR1 is SNHLY and CDR2 is FYNGKV (reference sequence). V was clipped by 1 base and J by 4 bases, with 5 bases between them. The CDR3 is 12 residues long. CDR3 bases read: TGTGCCAGCAGCTTAGGTGGATATGAACAGTAC. Translation: CASSLGGYEQY. The whole CDR3 protein reads CASSLGGYEQYF.

A word on this clone: Here the gene names and germline are mouse. The missing CDR3 end, 1 residue past where the read stops, is filled in from the germline J gene. Additional DNA sequences in this sample encode the identical CDR3. The genes are TRBV16 and TRBJ2-7, with 8 bases matching TRBD2. In germline, CDR1 is SGHSA, CDR2 FRNQAP. This CDR3 has 14 residues. After removal of 3 bases from V and 0 bases from J, the junction contained 1 base not matched to a gene. The CDR3 bases that were read are TGTGCAAGCAGCTTTTGGGGGGGCTCCTATGAACAGTAC. Encoded protein: CASSFWGGSYEQY. The full CDR3 is CASSFWGGSYEQYF.

As for this clone: All gene names here are mouse names. The missing CDR3 end, 1 residue past where the read stops, is filled in from the germline J gene. The rearrangement uses TRBV22 and TRBJ2-2; the table's D call TRBD2 went unverified against the DNA. TRBV22 is a pseudogene locus. The CDR3 is made up of 14 amino acids. This CDR3 reads CASKLGGRTGQLYF. The sequenced CDR3 bases are TGTGCCAGCAAACTGGGGGGGCGGACCGGGCAGCTCTAC.

Turning to this clone: Genes and germline come from the mouse. The CDR3 end lies 1 residue beyond the end of the read and is filled in from the germline J gene. The chain employs TRBV5 and TRBJ2-3; D is possibly TRBD1 (6 bases). The CDR3 runs 15 residues. The V end was cut by 0 bases, the J end by 0 bases, with 7 bases between. CDR1 is LGHNA and CDR2 is YNLKQL in the germline V gene (reference sequence). The CDR3 loop reads CASSQEQGSAETLYF. The CDR3 bases that were read are TGTGCCAGCAGCCAAGAACAGGGTAGTGCAGAAACGCTGTAT.

In its sample, this clone was seen a few times. Any gene name here is a mouse gene name. The read finishes 1 residue shy of the CDR3 end, and the germline J gene is used to complete it. This chain connects TRBV14 to TRBJ2-5, with D perhaps assigned TRBD1 or TRBD2 (6 bases each). Germline lookup yields CDR1 SGHDT and CDR2 FRDEAV. The V end was cut by 2 bases, the J end by 2 bases, with 9 bases between. The CDR3 extends over 14 amino acids. CDR3 bases read: TGTGCCAGCAGTTTAGGGGGGTTCCAAGACACCCAGTAC. Protein: CASSLGGFQDTQY. In full, the CDR3 reads CASSLGGFQDTQYF.

Sample share makes this clone large. Gene labels here are mouse ones. Sequencing ends 1 residue short of the CDR3 end; the germline J gene provides the rest. J is TRBJ2-7 and V is TRBV20; possible D gene TRBD1, 6 bases. The CDR3 has 11 amino acids. With 3 bases removed from V and 5 bases from J, the gap between germline ends came to 8 bases. CDR1 GFQATS and CDR2 STVNSAI come from the germline V gene. The CDR3 region is CGARRGNEQYF. The CDR3 DNA, read in part, is TGTGGTGCTAGAAGGGGGAATGAACAGTAC.

Of note for this clone: Gene names denote mouse genes. The read stops 1 residue short of the end of the CDR3; the missing end is completed from the germline J gene. The V call is TRBV5, the J call TRBJ1-2; perhaps TRBD1 as D (6 bases). Trimming left V 3 bases short and J 2 bases short, with 16 bases between. CDR1 LGHNA and CDR2 YNLKQL come from the germline V gene (reference sequence). CDR3 length: 16 amino acids. CDR3 DNA (partial): TGTGCCAGCAGCCAGACCCGCAGGGGCCTCAACTCCGACTACACC. Translated: CASSQTRRGLNSDYT. The whole CDR3 reads CASSQTRRGLNSDYTF.

This clone was counted a few times. The gene names here belong to mouse. The read comes to an end 1 residue before the CDR3 does, leaving the germline J gene to fill in the end. The rearrangement joins TRBV23 to TRBJ2-7; the DNA was not compared with TRBD2, the D call given in the table. The V gene's germline CDR1 is KGHTA and CDR2 FQNQQP. This CDR3 region has 15 residues. CDR3 region: CSSSQRLGHSYEQYF. The CDR3 DNA, read in part, is TGCTCCAGCAGTCAACGACTGGGGCACTCCTATGAACAGTAC.

This clone was counted only a few times. Germline and genes: mouse. The read gets to within 1 residue of the CDR3 end, and the germline J gene fills in the rest. The rearrangement joins TRBV12-2 to TRBJ2-7; 11 positions agree with TRBD2. Losses at the gene ends were 4 bases for V and 3 bases for J; bases not matched to a gene: 7. Germline-derived CDR1 and CDR2 are SGHLS and HYDKME. The CDR3 has 15 amino acids. CDR3 amino acids: CASSHPGLGVYEQYF. The part of the CDR3 DNA that was read is TGTGCCAGCTCCCATCCGGGACTGGGGGTCTATGAACAGTAC.

Turning to this clone: Mouse names are used for the genes. The read terminates 1 residue ahead of where the CDR3 ends, so the germline J gene completes it. The chain has TRBV3 and TRBJ1-5; 10 nucleotides match TRBD1. Germline loops: CDR1 SNHLY, CDR2 FYNGKV (reference sequence). The length of the CDR3 is 13 residues. Trimming cost V 5 bases and J 6 bases; bases outside gene matches: 1. CDR3 protein: CASSRDRGQAPLF. The sequenced part of the CDR3 DNA is TGTGCCAGCAGCCGGGACAGGGGCCAGGCTCCGCTT.

A note on this clone: Gene names denote mouse genes. The CDR3 extends 1 residue past the end of the read, so its final part is completed from the germline J gene. The J gene is TRBJ2-4, the V gene TRBV13-1; 11 positions agree with TRBD1. CDR1 is NSHNY and CDR2 is SYGAGN in the germline V gene. CDR3 length: 15 residues. Trimming removed 5 bases from V and 3 bases from J; junction bases left unmatched: 5. The CDR3 loop reads CASRRTGGAQNTLYF. Incomplete CDR3 DNA: TGTGCCAGCAGACGGACAGGGGGCGCCCAAAACACCTTGTAC.

This clone came up a few times. The genes and germline here are from mouse. The read terminates 1 residue before the CDR3 end, so the remaining end is supplied by the germline J gene. The gene calls are TRBV15 and TRBJ2-1, with D unclear. The CDR3 contains 11 residues. CDR1 is SGHND and CDR2 is FRSKSL in the germline V gene. V was shortened by 2 bases and J by 6 bases, with 2 bases between the two germline ends. CDR3 DNA, as far as it was read: TGTGCCAGCAGTTTAAGTGCTGAGCAGTTC. It is translated as CASSLSAEQF. From start to end, the CDR3 is CASSLSAEQFF.

This clone was detected only a few times. Any gene name here is a mouse gene name. With the read ending 1 residue before the CDR3 end, the germline J gene is used to fill in that end. This chain uses TRBV13-2 with TRBJ2-7; D possibly corresponds to TRBD2 (5 bases). CDR3 length: 11 residues. The germline V and J ends were trimmed by 2 bases and 8 bases, with 8 bases remaining between them. Germline assignment: CDR1 NNHNN and CDR2 SYGAGS (reference sequence). CDR3 residues: CASGESGQQYF. CDR3 DNA, as far as it was read: TGTGCCAGCGGTGAATCTGGGCAACAGTAC.

Note on this clone: Genes here carry mouse names. The observed sequence ends 1 residue before the CDR3 terminus, with the missing tail filled in from the germline J gene. The V call is TRBV13-1, the J call TRBJ1-2, with TRBD1 matching 9 bases. The CDR3 is made up of 14 amino acids. Germline trimming cut 3 bases from V and 3 bases from J; bases unmatched to any gene: 3. CDR1 and CDR2 from the germline V gene are NSHNY and SYGAGN. The CDR3 is CASSGGQGDSDYTF. The DNA read from the CDR3 is TGTGCCAGCAGTGGGGGACAGGGAGACTCCGACTACACC.

About this clone itself: Genes and germline are mouse. The missing CDR3 end, 1 residue past where the read stops, is filled in from the germline J gene. This chain joins TRBV13-3 and TRBJ1-1, with D uncertain. The germline gives CDR1 NNHDY, CDR2 SYVADS. V lost 0 bases and J lost 1, with 4 bases in between. The CDR3 runs to 13 residues. The CDR3 bases that were read are TGTGCCAGCAGTGATGGGCAAAACACAGAAGTCTTC. This codes for CASSDGQNTEVF. The CDR3 as a whole reads CASSDGQNTEVFF.